These 30 T cell receptor beta chains came from one sample sequenced in a study of T cells in Graves' hyperthyroidism and ophthalmopathy. RNA transcripts yielded amplified TCR beta CDR3 regions. TCR CDR3 underwent first-round RT-PCR with the HTBI primer set. TCRdb reprocessed the multiplex PCR reads via MiXCR and lists one record per CDR3 protein. The sample lists hundreds of thousands of distinct CDR3 sequences; about 38% were seen once. Sample: blood. These receptors came from a man younger than 35 with Graves' hyperthyroidism.

The J gene is TRBJ2-7, the V gene TRBV10-3, with 9 bases identical to TRBD2. CDR1 is ENHRY, CDR2 SYGVKD, per germline. This CDR3 has 13 amino acids. CDR3 residues: CALLAGTSYEQYF. For the CDR3, the DNA is TGTGCTCTCCTAGCGGGGACCTCCTACGAGCAGTACTTC.

This clonotype was observed many times. The V call is TRBV29-1, the J call TRBJ1-1, with 7 bases matching TRBD1. Germline lookup yields CDR1 SQVTM and CDR2 ANQGSEA. With 7 bases clipped from V and 4 bases from J, the junction kept 9 bases outside the gene matches. CDR3 length equals 13 residues. CDR3 loop: CSATGESGTEAFF. The CDR3 region has the DNA TGCAGCGCTACAGGGGAGAGTGGCACTGAAGCTTTCTTT.

The table lists this clonotype with many counts. The chain carries TRBV29-1 and TRBJ1-5, with 8 bases matching TRBD1. This CDR3 contains 13 residues. Germline V lookup: CDR1 SQVTM, CDR2 ANQGSEA. Germline trimming cut 6 bases from V and 8 bases from J; bases unmatched to any gene: 9. CDR3 protein: CSVQGQGGKPQHF. The DNA of the CDR3 is TGCAGCGTCCAAGGACAGGGAGGAAAGCCCCAGCATTTT.

On this clonotype itself: Being one base from a much bigger clone, this may be a read error. This sequence joins TRBV10-3 and TRBJ1-4, with TRBD1 matching 11 bases. V lost 5 bases to trimming and J lost 9 bases; unmatched junction nucleotides: 5. This CDR3 has 14 residues. The germline V gene encodes CDR1 ENHRY and CDR2 SYGVKD. CDR3 nucleotides: TGTGCCATCAGTTGGGGACAGGGGGACAAAAAACTGTTTTTT. It encodes CAISWGQGDKKLFF.

On this clonotype itself: The junction does not match germline at one end; this may be a read error. This chain joins TRBV10-3 and TRBJ1-6; TRBD1 agrees at 8 bases. CDR1 and CDR2 (germline): ENHRY, SYGVKD. This CDR3 has 16 residues. CDR3 amino acids: CASSRTGSSYNSPLHF. Written as DNA, the CDR3 is TGTGCCAGCAGTCGGACAGGGAGCTCCTATAATTCACCCCTCCACTTT.

The V call is TRBV5-1, the J call TRBJ1-1; tentative D call: TRBD1 (6 bases). With 3 bases removed from V and 2 bases from J, the gap between germline ends came to 17 bases. Germline CDR1 and CDR2: SGHRS and YFSETQ. CDR3 length equals 16 residues. CDR3 sequence: CASSYAPGQLNTEAFF. In DNA, the CDR3 is TGCGCCAGCAGCTATGCACCGGGACAACTTAACACTGAAGCTTTCTTT.

V and J are TRBV7-9 and TRBJ2-2; the D is unclear. The ends were cut back, 4 bases at V and 0 bases at J, with 15 bases in the middle. CDR3 length: 17 amino acids. Germline CDR1 SEHNR, CDR2 FQNEAQ (reference sequence). CDR3 in DNA: TGTGCCAGCAGCTCTGGTCCGGACGGTTCGAACACCGGGGAGCTGTTTTTT. Protein product: CASSSGPDGSNTGELFF. The variable domain in full, with the rest retrieved from reference TRBV7-9 and TRBJ2-2, is DTGVSQNPRHKITKRGQNVTFRCDPISEHNRLYWYRQTLGQGPEFLTYFQNEAQLEKSRLLSDRFSAERPKGSFSTLEIQRTEQGDSAMYLCASSSGPDGSNTGELFFGEGSRLTVL.

This clonotype was seen many times. The genes are TRBV29-1 and TRBJ2-6; tentatively, D is TRBD2 (6 bases). The CDR3 loop spans 15 amino acids. Deletions cut 4 bases from V and 1 base from J, with 11 bases between. The germline gives CDR1 SQVTM, CDR2 ANQGSEA. This chain's CDR3 is CSVALALSGANVLTF. CDR3 bases: TGCAGCGTTGCCCTAGCGTTGTCTGGGGCCAACGTCCTGACTTTC.

This clonotype was detected a few times. Written as DNA, the CDR3 is TGCGCCAGCAGCCAAGTTGTGTGGCAGGGAGGCCAGCCCCAGCATTTT. Protein sequence: CASSQVVWQGGQPQHF. The gene calls are TRBV4-1 and TRBJ1-5, with a weak D call TRBD1 (5 bases). The CDR3 is 16 amino acids. Looked up from germline, CDR1 is MGHRA and CDR2 is YSYEKL. Trimming stripped 1 base from V and 7 bases from J, with 17 bases between.

Only a few counts were recorded for this clonotype. This rearrangement joins TRBV10-3 to TRBJ1-2; D is perhaps TRBD1 (5 bases). CDR1 and CDR2 from the germline V gene are ENHRY and SYGVKD. V lost 10 bases and J lost 5, with 17 bases in between. The CDR3 runs to 13 residues. CDR3 DNA: TGTGCCAGCAGCCAGGGCGGCTGGTATGGCTACACCTTC. It specifies CASSQGGWYGYTF.

There are many counts of this clonotype. The CDR3, as DNA: TGTGCCAGCGGGGACAACTCCTACGAGCAGTACTTC. Amino acid sequence: CASGDNSYEQYF. The rearrangement links TRBV2 to TRBJ2-7, with a possible D match to TRBD1 (6 bases). This CDR3 has 12 amino acids. V was pared by 8 bases and J by 0 bases, with 8 bases between. Germline values: CDR1 SNHLY, CDR2 FYNNEI.

A word on this clonotype: The junction departs from germline at one end; a sequencing error may be responsible. V and J are TRBV11-2 and TRBJ1-1; 7 positions agree with TRBD1. There are 13 residues in the CDR3. Germline assignment: CDR1 SGHAT and CDR2 FQNNGV. CDR3 coding DNA: TGTGCCAGCAGCCCCCGGGACAGCTCTGAAGCTCTCTTT. Translating it yields CASSPRDSSEALF.

This clonotype was detected ten times or more. The genes are TRBV29-1 and TRBJ1-4; no clear D. The germline V gene has CDR1 SQVTM and CDR2 ANQGSEA. CDR3 length equals 15 residues. Trimming removed 1 base from V and 2 bases from J, with 11 bases in between. CDR3: CSVEGSDGTNEKLFF. CDR3 DNA sequence: TGCAGCGTTGAAGGGTCCGACGGGACTAATGAAAAACTGTTTTTT.

Comment on this clonotype: It may be a read error: a sequence one base away is much more abundant. The chain recombines TRBV20-1 with TRBJ2-7; D is undetermined. The length of the CDR3 is 13 residues. The V gene's germline CDR1 is DFQATT and CDR2 SNEGSKA (reference sequence). CDR3 amino acids: CSAEVPSSYERYF. The CDR3 nucleotides read TGCAGTGCTGAGGTTCCGAGCTCCTACGAGCGGTACTTC.

This clonotype was detected ten times or more. The chain carries TRBV7-9 and TRBJ1-1; TRBD1 aligns across 7 bases. This CDR3 is built from 15 residues. Unmatched junction bases numbered 3, after V lost 1 base and J lost 1 base. Germline V gene sequence: CDR1 SEHNR, CDR2 FQNEAQ (reference sequence). The CDR3 region has the DNA TGTGCCAGCAGCTTAGAGGGGGCGCAGAACACTGAAGCTTTCTTT. As protein: CASSLEGAQNTEAFF.

This sequence joins TRBV12-3 or TRBV12-4 and TRBJ2-7; possible D gene TRBD1, 6 bases. This CDR3 comprises 16 residues. V was pared by 3 bases and J by 2 bases, with 17 bases between. The CDR3 region has the DNA TGTGCCAGCAGTTTCGGTGTCGGGGCAGGGGCCTACGAGCAGTACTTC. This translates into CASSFGVGAGAYEQYF.

The CDR3 is CASSQDNREGYEQYF. Written as DNA, the CDR3 is TGCGCCAGCAGCCAAGATAACAGGGAGGGCTACGAGCAGTACTTC. The chain has TRBV4-3 and TRBJ2-7; TRBD2 might be the D (7 bases). The germline V and J ends were trimmed by 0 bases and 3 bases, with 12 bases remaining between them. CDR1 is LGHNA and CDR2 is YSLEER in the germline V gene. This CDR3 region has 15 residues.

In this sample, this clonotype turned up once. The rearrangement joins TRBV6-5 to TRBJ1-4; 9 nucleotides match TRBD1. Germline lookup yields CDR1 MNHEY and CDR2 SVGAGI. CDR3 length equals 16 residues. V trimming: 2 bases; J trimming: 3 bases; junction bases outside the gene matches: 4. The DNA for the CDR3 is TGTGCCAGCAGTTACCTACAGGGGGCAGCTAATGAAAAACTGTTTTTT. It translates to CASSYLQGAANEKLFF.

Turning to this clonotype: A much larger clone differs by one base, so this may be a read error. The rearrangement links TRBV7-6 to TRBJ2-5, with 10 positions matching TRBD1. The V gene end was trimmed by 4 bases and the J gene end by 6 bases; junction bases not matched to a gene: 5. Germline CDR1 reads SGHVS; CDR2 reads FNYEAQ. The length of the CDR3 is 14 residues. The CDR3: CASSWDRGPQTQYF. The CDR3 nucleotides read TGTGCCAGCAGCTGGGACAGGGGACCACAGACCCAGTACTTC.

This clonotype came up many times. The J gene is TRBJ2-5, the V gene TRBV2, with D perhaps matching TRBD2 (6 bases). V gave up 8 bases and J gave up 5 bases, with 12 bases separating them. In germline, CDR1 is SNHLY, CDR2 FYNNEI. CDR3 size: 12 residues. The DNA for the CDR3 is TGTGCCAGCCGGTGGAGCGGGGAGACCCAGTACTTC. It specifies CASRWSGETQYF.

This clonotype has more than one count but fewer than ten. The chain uses TRBV7-2 and TRBJ2-5; a possible D gene is TRBD2 (5 bases). V lost 1 base and J 5 bases, leaving 11 bases between the germline ends. The CDR3 length is 14 residues. Per the germline V gene, CDR1 is SGHTA and CDR2 is FQGNSA. This chain's CDR3 is CASSLGRPGETQYF. The DNA of the CDR3 is TGTGCCAGCAGCTTAGGTCGGCCGGGGGAGACCCAGTACTTC.

This clonotype showed up many times. CDR3 protein: CASSLWVGTPQETQYF. The CDR3 region has the DNA TGTGCCAGCAGCTTATGGGTCGGGACACCCCAAGAGACCCAGTACTTC. The chain combines TRBV7-2 with TRBJ2-5; TRBD1 is a possible D gene (6 bases). V was pared by 2 bases and J by 1 base, with 14 bases between. The CDR3 is 16 amino acids. Per the germline V gene, CDR1 is SGHTA and CDR2 is FQGNSA.

The chain uses TRBV13 and TRBJ2-7; D is perhaps TRBD2 (6 bases). V lost 2 bases and J 4 bases, leaving 12 bases between the germline ends. CDR1 and CDR2 (germline): PRHDT, FYEKMQ (reference sequence). This CDR3 comprises 14 residues. For the CDR3, the DNA is TGTGCCAGCAGCTTACTTCCGGGGACTTACGAGCAGTACTTC. Translated, it gives CASSLLPGTYEQYF.

In the case of this clonotype: This may be a read error, as it is one base from a much larger clone. This chain joins TRBV20-1 and TRBJ1-1; D is perhaps TRBD1 (5 bases). Trimming pared 5 bases from V and 7 bases from J, leaving 11 bases between. The germline CDR1 and CDR2 sequences are DFQATT and SNEGSKA (reference sequence). The CDR3 contains 11 residues. CDR3 sequence (DNA): TGCAGTGCTGCCGACAGCCGTGAAGCTTTCTTT. It translates to CSAADSREAFF.

This clonotype was observed a handful of times. An end of the junction differs from the germline gene, which may be a read error. The chain recombines TRBV7-9 with TRBJ2-5, with 10 bases aligning to TRBD2. Germline CDR1 SEHNR, CDR2 FQNEAQ (reference sequence). The CDR3 consists of 14 residues. Written as DNA, the CDR3 is TGTGCCAGCAGCCCACTAGCGGGACCTCCGAAACACCACTTC. This codes for CASSPLAGPPKHHF. Combining the CDR3 with reference TRBV7-9 and TRBJ2-5 gives the whole variable domain DTGVSQNPRHKITKRGQNVTFRCDPISEHNRLYWYRQTLGQGPEFLTYFQNEAQLEKSRLLSDRFSAERPKGSFSTLEIQRTEQGDSAMYLCASSPLAGPPKHHFGPGTRLLVL.

This clonotype was detected many times. The genes are TRBV19 and TRBJ2-2, with a possible D match to TRBD2 (6 bases). The CDR3 spans 15 residues. CDR1 is LNHDA, CDR2 SQIVND, per germline (reference sequence). Trimming took off 8 bases at V and 2 bases at J, with 15 bases between the two ends. The CDR3 DNA sequence: TGTGCCAGTTCCCATTGGACTACTAACACCGGGGAGCTGTTTTTT. Residues: CASSHWTTNTGELFF.

The J gene is TRBJ1-5, the V gene TRBV20-1; 10 bases agree with TRBD1. The CDR3 length is 16 residues. The V and J ends lost 2 bases and 0 bases, in that order; junction bases with no gene match: 4. CDR1 and CDR2 from the germline V gene are DFQATT and SNEGSKA (reference sequence). The CDR3 region is CSARTGTGDSNQPQHF. In nucleotides, the CDR3 is TGCAGTGCTAGAACCGGGACAGGGGATAGCAATCAGCCCCAGCATTTT.

In its sample, this clonotype was seen a few times. The genes are TRBV5-4 and TRBJ1-1; D is undetermined. Germline V gene sequence: CDR1 SGHNT, CDR2 YYREEE (reference sequence). Between the trimmed V and J ends, which lost 0 bases and 3 bases, there was a span of 9 bases. This CDR3 comprises 14 residues. The CDR3 bases are TGTGCCAGCAGCTTGGAGATACTGGACACTGAAGCTTTCTTT. Its protein product is CASSLEILDTEAFF.

The gene calls are TRBV7-9 and TRBJ2-7, with 9 bases aligning to TRBD1. The germline V gene encodes CDR1 SEHNR and CDR2 FQNEAQ (reference sequence). CDR3 length: 15 amino acids. The trim removed 5 bases at V and 0 bases at J, leaving 5 bases unmatched. This CDR3 reads CASSRTGDSSYEQYF. The CDR3 coding sequence is TGTGCCAGCAGCCGGACAGGGGACAGCTCCTACGAGCAGTACTTC.

The rearrangement uses TRBV7-9 and TRBJ1-5; D is undetermined. CDR3 length: 14 amino acids. Germline assignment: CDR1 SEHNR and CDR2 FQNEAQ (reference sequence). The ends were cut back, 6 bases at V and 0 bases at J, with 9 bases in the middle. The CDR3 nucleotides read TGTGCCAGCAGTATACTTTATAGCAATCAGCCCCAGCATTTT. This translates into CASSILYSNQPQHF.